Listed here are 30 T cell receptor beta chains from one sample, sequenced in a study of T cell clonotyping in hematopoietic cell transplantation (dated by TCRdb to 2020 to 2023). Libraries were built with the immunoSEQ multiplex PCR assay. Drawn from immuneACCESS, this table holds only the in-frame rearrangements with V and J called that TCRdb kept. Clones are partly lost; checked studies trace under half to an unresolved V gene and leave the rest unexplained. In all, the sample holds tens of thousands of clones, and approximately 94% of those were seen once. The ten largest clonotypes hold 2% to 2.5% of the sample. The sample's time point, from its label and the paper: recipient sample about 28 days before transplant, after cytoreduction. Sequenced material: peripheral blood mononuclear cells, taken before stem cell transplant. Source of these receptors: a man in his forties or fifties with acute myeloid leukemia. Some clones in this sample may be carry-over from other donors' samples.

The J gene is TRBJ2-1, the V gene TRBV4-1, with unresolved D. The CDR3 runs to 17 residues. Trimming took off 5 bases at V and 2 bases at J, with 19 bases between the two ends. CDR1 and CDR2 from the germline V gene are MGHRA and YSYEKL. This CDR3 reads CASSYQVPIMAYNEQFF. In DNA, the CDR3 is TGCGCCAGCAGCTACCAGGTACCGATAATGGCCTACAATGAGCAGTTCTTC.

The chain employs TRBV6-1 and TRBJ1-5, with D possibly being TRBD1 (5 bases). Germline CDR1 reads MNHNS; CDR2 reads SASEGT. The length of the CDR3 is 14 residues. The V end was cut by 1 base, the J end by 6 bases, with 10 bases between. The CDR3 spells CASSEERGPQPQHF. CDR3 sequence (DNA): TGTGCCAGCAGTGAAGAAAGGGGTCCTCAGCCCCAGCATTTT.

The sample holds one count of this clone. The chain joins TRBV4-3 to TRBJ1-4; maybe TRBD1 (6 bases). The germline CDR1 and CDR2 sequences are LGHNA and YSLEER. The CDR3 has 16 residues. V lost 0 bases and J lost 8, with 16 bases in between. This CDR3 reads CASSQDGRGRGEKLFF. The CDR3 DNA reads TGCGCCAGCAGCCAAGATGGGCGGGGGAGGGGGGAAAAACTGTTTTTT.

With regard to this clone: One end of the junction varies from germline; a read error may be responsible. DNA for the CDR3: TGTGCCAGCTGCTTACGCGGGGTGGAGACCCAGTACTTC. This sequence encodes CASCLRGVETQYF. V usage is TRBV7-2 and J usage is TRBJ2-5; possibly TRBD2 for D (6 bases). This CDR3 spans 13 amino acids. Germline-derived CDR1 and CDR2 are SGHTA and FQGNSA.

This chain joins TRBV7-2 and TRBJ1-1; TRBD1 might be the D (6 bases). With 2 bases removed from V and 4 bases from J, the gap between germline ends came to 11 bases. Germline loops: CDR1 SGHTA, CDR2 FQGNSA. The CDR3 has 14 residues. CDR3 bases: TGTGCCAGCAGCTTACAGGGGAGGAGCACTGAAGCTTTCTTT. Amino acid sequence: CASSLQGRSTEAFF.

The gene calls are TRBV7-2 and TRBJ2-5; D is perhaps TRBD2 (7 bases). With 3 bases removed from V and 3 bases from J, the gap between germline ends came to 11 bases. In germline, CDR1 is SGHTA, CDR2 FQGNSA. The CDR3 consists of 14 residues. DNA of the CDR3: TGTGCCAGCAGCTTCAGCGGGACAAAAGAGACCCAGTACTTC. The encoded protein is CASSFSGTKETQYF.

The chain recombines TRBV19 with TRBJ2-3; D is undetermined. Germline-derived CDR1 and CDR2 are LNHDA and SQIVND (reference sequence). V gave up 4 bases and J gave up 6 bases, with 8 bases separating them. CDR3 length equals 12 residues. The CDR3 loop is CASSTYTDTQYF. The CDR3, as DNA: TGTGCCAGTAGTACCTACACGGATACGCAGTATTTT.

The gene calls are TRBV19 and TRBJ1-1; 8 positions agree with TRBD1. Germline CDR1 and CDR2: LNHDA and SQIVND (reference sequence). The CDR3 is 14 amino acids. Germline trimming cut 5 bases from V and 5 bases from J; bases unmatched to any gene: 7. In nucleotides, the CDR3 is TGTGCCAGTAGTCAAACAGGGGGAGGTACTGAAGCTTTCTTT. It codes for CASSQTGGGTEAFF.

The chain recombines TRBV4-1 with TRBJ2-2; TRBD2 matches at 8 bases. The V segment lost 0 bases and the J segment 6 bases; nucleotides outside the gene matches: 12. CDR3 length equals 18 residues. The germline V gene encodes CDR1 MGHRA and CDR2 YSYEKL. Here the CDR3 reads CASSQEGISGEVSGELFF. CDR3 DNA: TGCGCCAGCAGCCAAGAAGGAATTAGCGGGGAAGTCTCCGGGGAGCTGTTTTTT.

The chain combines TRBV4-3 with TRBJ2-7; maybe TRBD1 (5 bases). Germline values: CDR1 LGHNA, CDR2 YSLEER. V shed 0 bases and J shed 3 bases, with 6 bases lying between them. CDR3 size: 13 residues. CDR3 nucleotide sequence: TGCGCCAGCAGCCAAGAAACAGGCTACGAGCAGTACTTC. This translates into CASSQETGYEQYF.

V usage is TRBV7-2 and J usage is TRBJ2-7; TRBD2 agrees at 8 bases. This CDR3 spans 15 amino acids. CDR1 is SGHTA, CDR2 FQGNSA, per germline. Trimming removed 6 bases from V and 0 bases from J; junction bases left unmatched: 7. In DNA form, the CDR3 reads TGTGCCAGCAGTACAAGCGGGGGCCCCTCCTACGAGCAGTACTTC. This sequence encodes CASSTSGGPSYEQYF.

Only one count was recorded for this clone. This chain connects TRBV2 to TRBJ2-7; 7 bases align to TRBD1. The V gene end was trimmed by 5 bases and the J gene end by 0 bases; junction bases not matched to a gene: 7. The CDR3 consists of 15 residues. The V gene's germline CDR1 is SNHLY and CDR2 FYNNEI. CDR3: CASSLSGQSSYEQYF. CDR3 nucleotides: TGTGCCAGCAGTCTTTCGGGACAGAGCTCCTACGAGCAGTACTTC.

This chain links TRBV28 with TRBJ2-7; no reliable D call. The germline V and J ends were trimmed by 7 bases and 3 bases, with 16 bases remaining between them. Per the germline V gene, CDR1 is MDHEN and CDR2 is SYDVKM. The CDR3 is 14 residues long. CDR3 nucleotide sequence: TGTGCCAGCACCAATCGACCGGGTTACTACGAGCAGTACTTC. It codes for CASTNRPGYYEQYF.

The chain uses TRBV30 and TRBJ2-3; 7 nucleotides line up with TRBD1. V was pared by 4 bases and J by 1 base, with 5 bases of the junction left unmatched. This CDR3 is 14 amino acids long. Germline V gives CDR1 GTSNPN, CDR2 SVGIG (reference sequence). The CDR3 here is CAWIGTGGTDTQYF. CDR3 coding DNA: TGTGCCTGGATAGGTACAGGGGGCACAGATACGCAGTATTTT.

The rearrangement uses TRBV10-3 and TRBJ2-7; perhaps TRBD2 as D (5 bases). Per the germline V gene, CDR1 is ENHRY and CDR2 is SYGVKD. The CDR3 consists of 13 residues. Deletions cut 4 bases from V and 3 bases from J, with 10 bases between. CDR3 in DNA: TGTGCCATCAGTGGGTCTAGCCGCTACGAGCAGTACTTC. Translation: CAISGSSRYEQYF.

The chain uses TRBV4-3 and TRBJ1-2; no definite D call. This CDR3 is built from 15 residues. The V and J ends lost 0 bases and 2 bases respectively, with 10 bases between them. Per the germline V gene, CDR1 is LGHNA and CDR2 is YSLEER. As DNA, the CDR3 is TGCGCCAGCAGCCAAGATACTGCATCCAACTATGGCTACACCTTC. Amino acid sequence: CASSQDTASNYGYTF.

The chain has TRBV5-5 and TRBJ1-1, with a tentative D call TRBD1 (5 bases). The germline V and J ends were trimmed by 1 base and 1 base, with 8 bases remaining between them. Germline assignment: CDR1 SGHKS and CDR2 YYEKEE (reference sequence). CDR3 length: 14 residues. CDR3 region: CASSLTQGNTEAFF. The CDR3 nucleotides read TGTGCCAGCAGCTTGACGCAGGGGAACACTGAAGCTTTCTTT.

The chain recombines TRBV7-7 with TRBJ1-5; D remains ambiguous. Per germline, CDR1 SSHAT and CDR2 FNYEAQ (reference sequence). The CDR3 extends over 15 amino acids. Trimming pared 5 bases from V and 0 bases from J, leaving 11 bases between. CDR3 in amino acids: CASSVGRDSNQPQHF. The CDR3 DNA reads TGTGCCAGCAGCGTCGGTAGGGATAGCAATCAGCCCCAGCATTTT.

This clone was seen a single time. J is TRBJ2-3 and V is TRBV15; 10 bases are shared with TRBD2. V lost 0 bases and J lost 2; bases outside the gene matches: 2. Germline lookup yields CDR1 LNHNV and CDR2 YYDKDF (reference sequence). The CDR3 runs to 16 residues. CDR3 sequence (DNA): TGTGCCACCAGCAGAGAAGCGGGAGGGAACACAGATACGCAGTATTTT. This translates into CATSREAGGNTDTQYF.

The rearrangement joins TRBV5-1 to TRBJ2-3, with 9 bases matching TRBD1. CDR3 size: 16 residues. CDR1 SGHRS and CDR2 YFSETQ come from the germline V gene. V was clipped by 2 bases and J by 3 bases; unmatched bases: 7. Written as DNA, the CDR3 is TGCGCCAGCAGCTTTCGGACAGGGGCCGATACAGATACGCAGTATTTT. Protein product: CASSFRTGADTDTQYF.

The V gene is TRBV28, the J gene TRBJ2-5; unclear D gene. V was clipped by 5 bases and J by 2 bases, with 12 bases between them. This CDR3 region has 14 residues. Per the germline V gene, CDR1 is MDHEN and CDR2 is SYDVKM. CDR3 DNA sequence: TGTGCCAGCAGTCCCCTAGTGGAACAAGAGACCCAGTACTTC. Its protein product is CASSPLVEQETQYF.

V and J are TRBV5-1 and TRBJ2-1; 7 bases map to TRBD2. V gave up 4 bases and J gave up 1 base; unmatched junction bases: 11. CDR1 and CDR2 (germline): SGHRS, YFSETQ. The CDR3 runs 17 residues. The CDR3: CASSGNYPSGSYNEQFF. In DNA, the CDR3 is TGCGCCAGCAGCGGAAACTATCCTAGCGGATCCTACAATGAGCAGTTCTTC.

This chain joins TRBV28 and TRBJ1-3; 7 bases line up with TRBD1. The CDR3 is 17 residues long. The trim removed 4 bases at V and 4 bases at J, leaving 13 bases unmatched. CDR1 is MDHEN and CDR2 is SYDVKM in the germline V gene. The chain's CDR3 is CASSSEPIQGWGNTIYF. CDR3 coding DNA: TGTGCCAGCAGTTCGGAACCGATACAGGGGTGGGGAAACACCATATATTTT.

The rearrangement joins TRBV5-5 to TRBJ2-5, with 8 nucleotides matching TRBD1. Germline assignment: CDR1 SGHKS and CDR2 YYEKEE (reference sequence). J gave up 5 bases and V 4 bases, and 7 bases lay outside the gene matches. The CDR3 sequence is 14 residues long. The CDR3 nucleotides read TGTGCCAGCAGCATTCAGGGGGCCGAGGAGACCCAGTACTTC. Translation: CASSIQGAEETQYF.

The J gene is TRBJ2-7, the V gene TRBV4-3; D is possibly TRBD2 (6 bases). The germline CDR1 and CDR2 sequences are LGHNA and YSLEER. CDR3 length: 15 residues. V shed 0 bases and J shed 6 bases, with 15 bases lying between them. The CDR3 region is CASSQDLLAKVEQYF. The CDR3 DNA is TGCGCCAGCAGCCAAGATCTACTAGCCAAGGTCGAGCAGTACTTC.

This sequence joins TRBV7-9 and TRBJ2-3; TRBD2 is a possible D gene (6 bases). The CDR3 spans 15 residues. The germline gives CDR1 SEHNR, CDR2 FQNEAQ (reference sequence). V lost 1 base, J lost 6 bases, and 14 bases lay in between. DNA of the CDR3: TGTGCCAGCAGCTTAGTTCGGGAGTTAGTGGATACGCAGTATTTT. Amino acid sequence: CASSLVRELVDTQYF.

The J gene is TRBJ1-5, the V gene TRBV19; D remains ambiguous. The CDR3 totals 14 residues. The germline V gene has CDR1 LNHDA and CDR2 SQIVND (reference sequence). V lost 5 bases, J lost 3 bases, and 11 bases lay in between. The CDR3 is CASSPLGVNQPQHF. CDR3 in DNA: TGTGCCAGTAGTCCTCTGGGAGTCAATCAGCCCCAGCATTTT. The full variable domain, completed using reference TRBV19 and TRBJ1-5, is DGGITQSPKYLFRKEGQNVTLSCEQNLNHDAMYWYRQDPGQGLRLIYYSQIVNDFQKGDIAEGYSVSREKKESFPLTVTSAQKNPTAFYLCASSPLGVNQPQHFGDGTRLSIL.

The J gene is TRBJ2-5, the V gene TRBV25-1; 7 nucleotides line up with TRBD1. Looked up from germline, CDR1 is MGHDK and CDR2 is SYGVNS. The CDR3 is 17 amino acids. J gave up 5 bases and V 1 base, and 13 bases lay outside the gene matches. In DNA form, the CDR3 reads TGTGCCAGCAGTGAATTAAGGGGGCAGGGTCTTGGGGAGACCCAGTACTTC. Amino acid sequence: CASSELRGQGLGETQYF.

The V and J genes are TRBV9 and TRBJ1-1, with D unresolved. Germline lookup yields CDR1 SGDLS and CDR2 YYNGEE. The length of the CDR3 is 13 residues. V was trimmed by 4 bases and J by 5 bases, leaving 12 bases between them. The CDR3 loop is CASSPSGETEAFF. The CDR3 DNA follows: TGTGCCAGCAGCCCAAGTGGGGAGACTGAAGCTTTCTTT.

This clone was counted once. The genes are TRBV29-1 and TRBJ2-7; D is perhaps TRBD1 (7 bases). Germline CDR1 is SQVTM and CDR2 is ANQGSEA. Trimming left V 7 bases short and J 6 bases short, with 19 bases between. The CDR3 spans 13 residues. The DNA of the CDR3 is TGCAGCGCCCTGGTGAACAGGGGAGGCGAGCAGTACTTC. Residues: CSALVNRGGEQYF.